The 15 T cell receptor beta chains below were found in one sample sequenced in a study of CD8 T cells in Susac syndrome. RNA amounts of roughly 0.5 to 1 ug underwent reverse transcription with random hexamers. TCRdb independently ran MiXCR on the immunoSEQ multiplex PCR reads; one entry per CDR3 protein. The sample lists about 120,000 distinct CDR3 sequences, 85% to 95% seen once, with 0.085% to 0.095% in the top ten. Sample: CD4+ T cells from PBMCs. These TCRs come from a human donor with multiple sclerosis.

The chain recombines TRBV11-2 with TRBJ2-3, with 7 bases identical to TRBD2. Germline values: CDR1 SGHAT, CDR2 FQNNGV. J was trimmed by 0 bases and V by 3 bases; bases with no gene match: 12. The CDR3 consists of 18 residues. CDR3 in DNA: TGTGCCAGCAGCTTCTATATTGGGAGCGGGGCTAGCACAGATACGCAGTATTTT. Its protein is CASSFYIGSGASTDTQYF.

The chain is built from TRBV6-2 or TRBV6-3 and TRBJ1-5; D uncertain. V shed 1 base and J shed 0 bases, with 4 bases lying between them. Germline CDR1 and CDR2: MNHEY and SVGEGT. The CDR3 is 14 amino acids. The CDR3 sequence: CASSYWDSNQPQHF. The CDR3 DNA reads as TGTGCCAGCAGTTACTGGGATAGCAATCAGCCCCAGCATTTT.

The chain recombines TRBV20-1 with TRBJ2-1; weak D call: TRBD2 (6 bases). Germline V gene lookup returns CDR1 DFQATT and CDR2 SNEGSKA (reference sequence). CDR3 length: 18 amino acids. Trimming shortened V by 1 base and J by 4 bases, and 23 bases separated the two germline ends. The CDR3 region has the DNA TGCAGTGCTAGAGGACCTTTGGCGGGGAGACCCCAATACAATGAGCAGTTCTTC. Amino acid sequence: CSARGPLAGRPQYNEQFF.

This CDR3 reads CASSSPTGLTEAFF. In nucleotides, the CDR3 is TGTGCCAGCAGCTCCCCGACAGGGCTCACTGAAGCTTTCTTT. The chain recombines TRBV5-4 with TRBJ1-1; the match to TRBD1 covers 7 bases. The junction had 6 bases not matched to a gene; V was cut back by 3 bases and J by 4 bases. The germline CDR1 and CDR2 sequences are SGHNT and YYREEE (reference sequence). The CDR3 has 14 amino acids.

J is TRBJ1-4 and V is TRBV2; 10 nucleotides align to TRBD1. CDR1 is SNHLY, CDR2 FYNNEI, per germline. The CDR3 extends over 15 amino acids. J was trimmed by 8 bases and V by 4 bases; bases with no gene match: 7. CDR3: CASSGPGTGAEKLFF. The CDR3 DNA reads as TGTGCCAGCAGTGGCCCCGGGACAGGGGCCGAAAAACTGTTTTTT.

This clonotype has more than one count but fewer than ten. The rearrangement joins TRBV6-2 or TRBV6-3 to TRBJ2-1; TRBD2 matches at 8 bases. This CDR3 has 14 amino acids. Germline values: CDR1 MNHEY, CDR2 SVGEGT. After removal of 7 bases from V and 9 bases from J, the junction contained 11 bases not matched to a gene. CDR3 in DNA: TGTGCCAGCACCCCGGGGGGGCCACGCGGTGAGCAGTTCTTC. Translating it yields CASTPGGPRGEQFF.

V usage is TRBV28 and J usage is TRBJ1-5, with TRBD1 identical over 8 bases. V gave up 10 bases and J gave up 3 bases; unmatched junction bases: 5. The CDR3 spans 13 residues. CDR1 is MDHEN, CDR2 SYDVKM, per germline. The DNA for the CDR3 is TGTGCCACCGCGACAGGGGTCAATCAGCCCCAGCATTTT. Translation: CATATGVNQPQHF.

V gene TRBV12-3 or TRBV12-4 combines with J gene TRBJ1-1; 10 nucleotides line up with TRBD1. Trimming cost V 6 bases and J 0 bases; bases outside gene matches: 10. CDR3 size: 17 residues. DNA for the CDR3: TGTGCCAGCAGACGGGGACAGGGGATACTCATGAACACTGAAGCTTTCTTT. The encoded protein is CASRRGQGILMNTEAFF.

CDR3 DNA: TGTGCCAGCAGCCAAGGGACATACGTCCCCTACGAGCAGTACTTC. Translation gives CASSQGTYVPYEQYF. V and J are TRBV3-1 and TRBJ2-7; D possibly corresponds to TRBD1 (5 bases). The V and J ends lost 1 base and 2 bases respectively, with 12 bases between them. CDR3 size: 15 residues. CDR1 is LGHDT, CDR2 YNNKEL, per germline (reference sequence).

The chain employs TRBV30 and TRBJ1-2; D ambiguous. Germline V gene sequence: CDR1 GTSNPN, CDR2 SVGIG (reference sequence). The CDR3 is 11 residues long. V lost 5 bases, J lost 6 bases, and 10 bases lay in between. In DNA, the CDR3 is TGTGCCTGGGGGCGGCGGGATGGCTACACCTTC. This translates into CAWGRRDGYTF.

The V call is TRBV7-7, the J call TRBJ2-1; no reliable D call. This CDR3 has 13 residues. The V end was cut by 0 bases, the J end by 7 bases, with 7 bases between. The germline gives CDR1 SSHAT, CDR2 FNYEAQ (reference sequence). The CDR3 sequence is CASSLAVGNEQFF. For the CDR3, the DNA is TGTGCCAGCAGCTTAGCGGTAGGAAATGAGCAGTTCTTC.

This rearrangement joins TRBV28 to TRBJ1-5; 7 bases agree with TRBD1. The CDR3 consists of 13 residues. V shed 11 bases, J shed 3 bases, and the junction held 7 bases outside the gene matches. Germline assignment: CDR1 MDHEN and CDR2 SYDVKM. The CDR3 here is CAARDRSNQPQHF. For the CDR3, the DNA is TGTGCCGCAAGGGACAGATCCAATCAGCCCCAGCATTTT.

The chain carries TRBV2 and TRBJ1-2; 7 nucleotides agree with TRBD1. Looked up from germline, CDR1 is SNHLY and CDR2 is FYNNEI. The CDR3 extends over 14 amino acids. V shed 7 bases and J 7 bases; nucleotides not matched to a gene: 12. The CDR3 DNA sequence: TGTGCCAGCAATCCGGGACAGAGTTGGGGTGGCTACACCTTC. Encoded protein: CASNPGQSWGGYTF.

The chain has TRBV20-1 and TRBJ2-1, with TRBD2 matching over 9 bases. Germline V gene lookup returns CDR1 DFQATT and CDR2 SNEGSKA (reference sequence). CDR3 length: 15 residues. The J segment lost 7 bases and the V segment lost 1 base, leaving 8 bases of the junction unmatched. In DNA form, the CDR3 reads TGCAGTGCTAGAGTACTAGCGGGCTTCGGGAATGAGCAGTTCTTC. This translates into CSARVLAGFGNEQFF.

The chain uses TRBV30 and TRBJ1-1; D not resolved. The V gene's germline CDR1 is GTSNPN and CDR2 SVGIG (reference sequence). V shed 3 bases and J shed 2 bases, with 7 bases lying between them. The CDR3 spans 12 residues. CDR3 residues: CAWRISNTEAFF. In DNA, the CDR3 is TGTGCCTGGAGAATTAGTAACACTGAAGCTTTCTTT.